This entry lists 25 T cell receptor beta chains sequenced from one sample in a study of cytomegalovirus exposure and HLA in healthy donors. The study ran its PCR with 60 Vbeta and 13 Jbeta primers. Measured with immunoSEQ multiplex PCR; TCRdb has only the in-frame clones, and not every one. This sample yields roughly 80,000 clones, of which approximately 84% are seen a single time; 2.4% belongs to the top ten. The source material was PBMCs. The receptors here all came from a woman between 50 and 59 years old in good health and CMV-seronegative.

This clone was counted a single time. The chain employs TRBV11-3 and TRBJ2-1; tentatively, D is TRBD2 (6 bases). V shed 2 bases and J shed 5 bases, with 16 bases lying between them. The CDR3 covers 16 residues. From germline, CDR1 is SGHNT and CDR2 YENEEA. CDR3 loop: CASSLTPGLGNNEQFF. CDR3 coding DNA: TGTGCCAGCAGCTTAACACCGGGACTCGGGAACAATGAGCAGTTCTTC.

The chain couples TRBV4-1 to TRBJ1-4, with D perhaps matching TRBD1 (6 bases). The CDR3 consists of 15 residues. The germline CDR1 and CDR2 sequences are MGHRA and YSYEKL. V gave up 2 bases and J gave up 7 bases, with 14 bases separating them. CDR3 in amino acids: CASSQTGTGSEKLFF. The CDR3 nucleotides read TGCGCCAGCAGCCAAACAGGGACGGGGAGTGAAAAACTGTTTTTT.

Here the CDR3 reads CASRPGPMDGYTF. CDR3 nucleotide sequence: TGTGCCAGTAGACCAGGGCCGATGGATGGCTACACCTTC. The chain is built from TRBV19 and TRBJ1-2, with a tentative D call TRBD1 (5 bases). CDR3 length: 13 residues. Germline V gene sequence: CDR1 LNHDA, CDR2 SQIVND (reference sequence). Trimming stripped 6 bases from V and 6 bases from J, with 14 bases between.

This chain connects TRBV9 to TRBJ2-3; a possible D gene is TRBD1 (6 bases). The V and J ends lost 3 bases and 0 bases respectively, with 17 bases between them. The CDR3 has 17 amino acids. Germline V gene data show CDR1 as SGDLS and CDR2 as YYNGEE. CDR3 amino acids: CASSAGLGQLSTDTQYF. In nucleotides, the CDR3 is TGTGCCAGCAGCGCGGGTTTAGGACAGTTGAGCACAGATACGCAGTATTTT. Full variable domain (missing parts from reference TRBV9 and TRBJ2-3): DSGVTQTPKHLITATGQRVTLRCSPRSGDLSVYWYQQSLDQGLQFLIQYYNGEERAKGNILERFSAQQFPDLHSELNLSSLELGDSALYFCASSAGLGQLSTDTQYFGPGTRLTVL.

The gene calls are TRBV4-1 and TRBJ1-2, with TRBD1 matching 12 bases. Germline V lookup: CDR1 MGHRA, CDR2 YSYEKL. CDR3 length equals 17 residues. V dropped 4 bases and J dropped 4; count of bases not matched to a gene: 10. In nucleotides, the CDR3 is TGCGCCAGCAGCCCCGGGACAGGGGGCAGAAGAGGCTATGGCTACACCTTC. It encodes CASSPGTGGRRGYGYTF.

V gene TRBV6-1 combines with J gene TRBJ2-5; TRBD1 is a possible D gene (5 bases). This CDR3 region has 14 residues. Germline V gives CDR1 MNHNS, CDR2 SASEGT. The ends were cut back, 0 bases at V and 7 bases at J, with 12 bases in the middle. The CDR3 loop reads CASSEASDTGTQYF. As DNA, the CDR3 is TGTGCCAGCAGTGAAGCATCGGACACGGGGACCCAGTACTTC.

This clone was seen just once. This chain joins TRBV18 and TRBJ1-6; maybe TRBD1 (5 bases). Trimming shortened V by 3 bases and J by 3 bases, and 6 bases separated the two germline ends. CDR1 and CDR2 from the germline V gene are KGHSH and LQKENI. This CDR3 is 14 amino acids long. The CDR3 reads CASSPQGYNSPLHF. In nucleotides, the CDR3 is TGTGCCAGCTCACCGCAGGGCTATAATTCACCCCTCCACTTT.

This clone was recorded once. The CDR3 is CASTRTSGMSYEQYF. In DNA, the CDR3 is TGTGCCAGCACCAGGACTAGCGGGATGTCCTACGAGCAGTACTTC. The chain is built from TRBV6-5 and TRBJ2-7, with 12 bases fitting TRBD2. This CDR3 contains 15 residues. V shed 7 bases, J shed 1 base, and the junction held 5 bases outside the gene matches. CDR1 is MNHEY and CDR2 is SVGAGI in the germline V gene.

The J gene is TRBJ2-5, the V gene TRBV25-1; TRBD1 is a possible D gene (5 bases). The J call may be mistaken, given a closer DNA end match to TRBJ2-7. Germline V gene lookup returns CDR1 MGHDK and CDR2 SYGVNS. This CDR3 is 15 amino acids long. CDR3 in DNA: TGTGCCAGCAGTGAAGAAGCAGGGAATGCCTACGAGCAGTACTTC. This encodes CASSEEAGNAYEQYF.

This clone has more than one count but fewer than ten. The rearrangement joins TRBV21-1 to TRBJ1-4; the tabulated D call, TRBD1, remains unverified against the DNA. TRBV21-1 is annotated as a pseudogene. CDR3 length: 16 amino acids. The CDR3 DNA sequence: TGTGCCAGCAGCAAATCCACAGGGCAAACTAATGAAAAACTGTTTTTT. Encoded protein: CASSKSTGQTNEKLFF.

V and J are TRBV7-9 and TRBJ1-2; possibly TRBD1 for D (6 bases). Per germline, CDR1 SEHNR and CDR2 FQNEAQ (reference sequence). CDR3 length equals 15 residues. Trimming shortened V by 4 bases and J by 5 bases, and 17 bases separated the two germline ends. CDR3 sequence: CASSSSPQGSYGYTF. The CDR3 DNA reads TGTGCCAGCAGCTCCAGCCCACAGGGTAGTTATGGCTACACCTTC.

The genes are TRBV9 and TRBJ2-4; D uncertain. Trimming took off 3 bases at V and 6 bases at J, with 10 bases between the two ends. There are 13 residues in the CDR3. The germline gives CDR1 SGDLS, CDR2 YYNGEE. DNA of the CDR3: TGTGCCAGCAGCGGAGAGGATCGAAACATTCAGTACTTC. This gives the protein CASSGEDRNIQYF.

The chain links TRBV11-2 to TRBJ1-2; 7 bases match TRBD1. With 5 bases clipped from V and 4 bases from J, the junction kept 13 bases outside the gene matches. Germline CDR1 and CDR2: SGHAT and FQNNGV. There are 16 residues in the CDR3. CDR3 coding DNA: TGTGCCAGCAGCCCAATAAAAACAGGGGACAGCTATGGCTACACCTTC. It specifies CASSPIKTGDSYGYTF. Variable domain in full (rest from reference TRBV11-2 and TRBJ1-2): EAGVAQSPRYKIIEKRQSVAFWCNPISGHATLYWYQQILGQGPKLLIQFQNNGVVDDSQLPKDRFSAERLKGVDSTLKIQPAKLEDSAVYLCASSPIKTGDSYGYTFGSGTRLTVV.

The chain joins TRBV28 to TRBJ2-5; D ambiguous. V gave up 2 bases and J gave up 3 bases, with 10 bases separating them. Germline CDR1 is MDHEN and CDR2 is SYDVKM. The CDR3 spans 14 residues. The CDR3 coding sequence is TGTGCCAGCAGTTTAGTAGCTTACGAAGAGACCCAGTACTTC. Translated, it gives CASSLVAYEETQYF.

The chain carries TRBV2 and TRBJ2-1; a weak D match, TRBD1 (6 bases). Germline CDR1 and CDR2: SNHLY and FYNNEI. The CDR3 extends over 12 amino acids. Deletions cut 4 bases from V and 7 bases from J, with 8 bases between. In DNA, the CDR3 is TGTGCCAGCAGTGTACAGGGAAATGAGCAGTTCTTC. Protein sequence: CASSVQGNEQFF.

In its sample, this clone was seen once. The rearrangement joins TRBV4-1 to TRBJ2-2; tentative D call: TRBD2 (6 bases). CDR3 length equals 17 residues. Deletions cut 4 bases from V and 1 base from J, with 16 bases between. Germline CDR1 is MGHRA and CDR2 is YSYEKL. CDR3 region: CASSLPGGSGNTGELFF. CDR3 nucleotide sequence: TGCGCCAGCAGCCTGCCCGGGGGTAGCGGGAACACCGGGGAGCTGTTTTTT.

The chain uses TRBV5-1 and TRBJ2-1; D not resolved. Per germline, CDR1 SGHRS and CDR2 YFSETQ. The CDR3 runs 14 residues. V dropped 3 bases and J dropped 0 bases, with 7 bases sitting between them. This CDR3 reads CASSSFFSYNEQFF. The CDR3 nucleotides read TGCGCCAGCAGCTCTTTCTTCTCCTACAATGAGCAGTTCTTC.

The rearrangement links TRBV9 to TRBJ2-3, with 8 positions matching TRBD2. Trimming at V came to 1 base and at J to 2 bases, leaving 3 bases not matched to a gene. Germline lookup yields CDR1 SGDLS and CDR2 YYNGEE. The CDR3 spans 15 residues. CDR3 bases: TGTGCCAGCAGCGTACGAGCGGGAGACACAGATACGCAGTATTTT. Its protein is CASSVRAGDTDTQYF.

The chain joins TRBV10-3 to TRBJ2-2, with 7 bases aligning to TRBD1. Germline values: CDR1 ENHRY, CDR2 SYGVKD. CDR3 length equals 13 residues. The V gene end was trimmed by 5 bases and the J gene end by 7 bases; junction bases not matched to a gene: 4. CDR3 in DNA: TGTGCCATCAGTCCGGACAGGAACGGGGAGCTGTTTTTT. This sequence encodes CAISPDRNGELFF.

This clone was recorded a few times. The chain links TRBV6-5 to TRBJ1-2, with 7 bases aligning to TRBD1. Germline V gives CDR1 MNHEY, CDR2 SVGAGI. V trimming: 4 bases; J trimming: 4 bases; junction bases outside the gene matches: 12. The CDR3 is made up of 16 amino acids. Here the CDR3 DNA reads TGTGCCAGCAGTTCCCGCAGGGGGTCGGTTGGCTATGGCTACACCTTC. This encodes CASSSRRGSVGYGYTF.

The chain combines TRBV27 with TRBJ2-5; 9 bases line up with TRBD2. The J call may be mistaken, given a closer DNA end match to TRBJ2-7. Germline V gene lookup returns CDR1 MNHEY and CDR2 SMNVEV (reference sequence). CDR3 length: 14 amino acids. CDR3 sequence reads: CASSSRLAAYEQYF. The CDR3 region has the DNA TGTGCCAGCAGTTCCCGACTAGCGGCCTACGAGCAGTACTTC.

This sequence joins TRBV4-1 and TRBJ2-3; possibly TRBD2 for D (5 bases). The length of the CDR3 is 17 residues. Germline assignment: CDR1 MGHRA and CDR2 YSYEKL. Trimming pared 0 bases from V and 5 bases from J, leaving 18 bases between. CDR3 in amino acids: CASSQEPPGTMVDTQYF. CDR3 in DNA: TGCGCCAGCAGCCAAGAACCGCCGGGAACTATGGTAGATACGCAGTATTTT.

In this sample, this clone turned up a few times. The chain joins TRBV28 to TRBJ2-7; 7 bases map to TRBD2. This CDR3 comprises 14 residues. The germline V gene has CDR1 MDHEN and CDR2 SYDVKM. V lost 7 bases and J lost 1; bases outside the gene matches: 7. CDR3 residues: CASTPTGGSYEQYF. CDR3 in DNA: TGTGCCAGCACCCCCACGGGGGGATCCTACGAGCAGTACTTC.

V gene TRBV6-1 combines with J gene TRBJ1-1; TRBD1 matches at 7 bases. Germline V gives CDR1 MNHNS, CDR2 SASEGT. This CDR3 has 14 residues. Trimming at V came to 7 bases and at J to 1 base, leaving 6 bases not matched to a gene. The CDR3 loop is CASMGQISNTEAFF. CDR3 nucleotides: TGTGCCAGCATGGGACAGATCTCGAACACTGAAGCTTTCTTT.

The CDR3 is CASSESQQGAEKLFF. The CDR3 nucleotides read TGCGCCAGCAGTGAGTCGCAACAGGGGGCTGAAAAACTGTTTTTT. The chain employs TRBV10-1 and TRBJ1-4; TRBD1 matches 9 bases. This CDR3 is built from 15 residues. With V trimmed by 0 bases and J by 7 bases, 3 bases remained unmatched. Germline CDR1 reads WNHNN; CDR2 reads SYGVQD (reference sequence).